Below, 28 T cell receptor beta chains from the same sample are listed, as sequenced in a study of shared T cell receptors in the human thymus. The table came from immunoSEQ multiplex PCR; TCRdb's copy has only in-frame clones and leaves some out. Of approximately 660,000 clones in the sample, around nine tenths were seen once. This sample also appeared in a second study, on human thymus T cells.

The specimen was thymocytes. The receptors originated from a boy less than two years old with a congenital heart defect.

The chain carries TRBV5-4 and TRBJ2-5; 13 nucleotides align to TRBD2. This CDR3 comprises 18 residues. Germline lookup yields CDR1 SGHNT and CDR2 YYREEE (reference sequence). The V segment lost 3 bases and the J segment 2 bases; nucleotides outside the gene matches: 10. CDR3 in DNA: TGTGCCAGCAGCTCCTGGACTAGCGGGAGAGGGATACAAGAGACCCAGTACTTC. Residues: CASSSWTSGRGIQETQYF. Full variable domain (remainder filled in from reference TRBV5-4 and TRBJ2-5): ETGVTQSPTHLIKTRGQQVTLRCSSQSGHNTVSWYQQALGQGPQFIFQYYREEENGRGNFPPRFSGLQFPNYSSELNVNALELDDSALYLCASSSWTSGRGIQETQYFGPGTRLLVL.

The V and J genes are TRBV27 and TRBJ2-7; 8 positions agree with TRBD2. The CDR3 sequence is 15 residues long. Germline CDR1 is MNHEY and CDR2 is SMNVEV (reference sequence). The V segment lost 2 bases and the J segment 3 bases; nucleotides outside the gene matches: 6. As DNA, the CDR3 is TGTGCCAGCAGTTTAACAGCGGGGGCTTTCTACGAGCAGTACTTC. Translation gives CASSLTAGAFYEQYF.

The chain recombines TRBV2 with TRBJ2-7; TRBD2 matches at 12 bases. Germline loops: CDR1 SNHLY, CDR2 FYNNEI. The CDR3 is made up of 16 amino acids. The junction had 6 bases not matched to a gene; V was cut back by 6 bases and J by 0 bases. DNA for the CDR3: TGTGCCAGCAGGCAGCTAGCGGGAGGGAGCTCCTACGAGCAGTACTTC. Amino acid sequence: CASRQLAGGSSYEQYF.

The chain has TRBV6-5 and TRBJ2-2; tentative D call: TRBD2 (5 bases). The CDR3 totals 14 residues. The V gene's germline CDR1 is MNHEY and CDR2 SVGAGI. V lost 6 bases and J lost 3, with 11 bases in between. The CDR3 protein is CASSPRGYTGELFF. The CDR3 region has the DNA TGTGCCAGCAGCCCCCGGGGTTACACCGGGGAGCTGTTTTTT.

The chain is built from TRBV7-2 and TRBJ2-1, with 10 positions matching TRBD2. With 6 bases clipped from V and 5 bases from J, the junction kept 7 bases outside the gene matches. The CDR3 length is 15 residues. CDR1 is SGHTA and CDR2 is FQGNSA in the germline V gene. The CDR3 sequence is CASSRTSGAHNEQFF. DNA of the CDR3: TGTGCCAGCAGTCGGACTAGCGGTGCCCACAATGAGCAGTTCTTC.

This clone was seen only a few times. The chain carries TRBV11-3 and TRBJ2-5; 10 bases map to TRBD2. The CDR3 has 17 residues. Germline V gives CDR1 SGHNT, CDR2 YENEEA. Unmatched junction bases numbered 11, after V lost 0 bases and J lost 7 bases. The CDR3 spells CASSLEAEALAGATQYF. In nucleotides, the CDR3 is TGTGCCAGCAGCTTAGAGGCCGAGGCGCTAGCGGGAGCGACCCAGTACTTC.

The gene calls are TRBV15 and TRBJ2-3; 8 bases agree with TRBD2. J was trimmed by 0 bases and V by 0 bases; bases with no gene match: 5. The CDR3 spans 17 residues. The germline V gene has CDR1 LNHNV and CDR2 YYDKDF (reference sequence). Here the CDR3 DNA reads TGTGCCACCAGCAGAGATCAAGCTAGCGGGAGCACAGATACGCAGTATTTT. Encoded protein: CATSRDQASGSTDTQYF.

V gene TRBV6-4 combines with J gene TRBJ2-1, with 9 bases matching TRBD2. V lost 0 bases to trimming and J lost 5 bases; unmatched junction nucleotides: 11. The CDR3 is made up of 18 amino acids. The germline gives CDR1 MRHNA, CDR2 SNTAGT. This chain's CDR3 is CASSDSGFSGSRDNEQFF. CDR3 DNA sequence: TGTGCCAGCAGTGACTCGGGTTTTAGCGGGAGCAGGGACAATGAGCAGTTCTTC.

The chain combines TRBV30 with TRBJ2-7; the match to TRBD2 covers 9 bases. Trimming took 4 bases from V and 2 from J; bases not matched to a gene: 6. Germline assignment: CDR1 GTSNPN and CDR2 SVGIG (reference sequence). The CDR3 consists of 14 residues. The CDR3 loop is CAWKSAGGPYEQYF. The CDR3 bases are TGTGCCTGGAAGTCGGCGGGAGGGCCCTACGAGCAGTACTTC.

The chain links TRBV7-6 to TRBJ2-7; a possible D gene is TRBD1 (5 bases). V was trimmed by 4 bases and J by 4 bases, leaving 8 bases between them. Germline V lookup: CDR1 SGHVS, CDR2 FNYEAQ. This CDR3 region has 12 residues. CDR3 coding DNA: TGTGCCAGCAGCTCGCACAGGTACGAGCAGTACTTC. Translating gives CASSSHRYEQYF.

This clone was counted a single time. This chain links TRBV7-9 with TRBJ2-3, with 8 bases matching TRBD2. Germline-derived CDR1 and CDR2 are SEHNR and FQNEAQ (reference sequence). The CDR3 has 16 amino acids. Trimming removed 4 bases from V and 3 bases from J; junction bases left unmatched: 9. CDR3 DNA: TGTGCCAGCAGCTCCCCCCGCGGGAGGTCTACAGATACGCAGTATTTT. Translating it yields CASSSPRGRSTDTQYF.

The chain is built from TRBV5-1 and TRBJ2-3, with 9 bases that match TRBD2. CDR1 is SGHRS and CDR2 is YFSETQ in the germline V gene. CDR3 length equals 15 residues. The ends lost 4 bases at V and 11 bases at J; junction bases unmatched: 14. The chain's CDR3 is CASSGDAGGGSRQYF. The CDR3 nucleotides are TGCGCCAGCAGCGGTGACGCGGGAGGGGGTTCGAGGCAGTATTTT.

This sequence joins TRBV6-1 and TRBJ2-2, with a tentative D call TRBD2 (5 bases). The CDR3 has 15 residues. Between the trimmed V and J ends, which lost 2 bases and 7 bases, there was a span of 14 bases. Germline CDR1 is MNHNS and CDR2 is SASEGT. This chain's CDR3 is CASSEWVIEGGELFF. The CDR3, as DNA: TGTGCCAGCAGTGAATGGGTGATAGAGGGCGGGGAGCTGTTTTTT.

V and J are TRBV6-5 and TRBJ1-2; TRBD1 might be the D (6 bases). V dropped 2 bases and J dropped 7 bases, with 20 bases sitting between them. The CDR3 is 16 residues long. CDR1 is MNHEY and CDR2 is SVGAGI in the germline V gene. CDR3 nucleotides: TGTGCCAGCAGTTACGGGACGGACAGCCAATATCTTGGCTACACCTTC. Its translation: CASSYGTDSQYLGYTF.

This chain connects TRBV5-6 to TRBJ1-4, with D maybe TRBD1 (5 bases). CDR1 and CDR2 (germline): SGHDT, YYEEEE. The CDR3 totals 14 residues. Trimming left V 5 bases short and J 5 bases short, with 13 bases between. CDR3 DNA: TGTGCCAGCAGTTCAGGGTTCATCAATGAAAAACTGTTTTTT. Protein: CASSSGFINEKLFF.

The chain combines TRBV27 with TRBJ2-1; 13 bases are shared with TRBD2. The CDR3 has 19 residues. The germline CDR1 and CDR2 sequences are MNHEY and SMNVEV (reference sequence). Germline trimming cut 5 bases from V and 0 bases from J; bases unmatched to any gene: 10. In DNA, the CDR3 is TGTGCCAGCAGTGTAGGACTAGCGGGAGTTCCCAGCTCCTACAATGAGCAGTTCTTC. This translates into CASSVGLAGVPSSYNEQFF.

The count of this clone is one. The chain's CDR3 is CASSSRATSGSVYEQYF. CDR3 DNA: TGCGCCAGCAGCTCGAGGGCTACTAGCGGGAGTGTATACGAGCAGTACTTC. The chain uses TRBV4-3 and TRBJ2-7; 11 bases are shared with TRBD2. The CDR3 loop spans 17 amino acids. With 5 bases clipped from V and 4 bases from J, the junction kept 13 bases outside the gene matches. Per germline, CDR1 LGHNA and CDR2 YSLEER.

The chain couples TRBV4-3 to TRBJ2-1, with 8 bases matching TRBD2. J gave up 7 bases and V 1 base, and 9 bases lay outside the gene matches. The CDR3 is made up of 16 amino acids. Germline lookup yields CDR1 LGHNA and CDR2 YSLEER. CDR3 protein: CASSQGAGSGINEQFF. The CDR3, as DNA: TGCGCCAGCAGCCAAGGGGCGGGTAGCGGGATAAATGAGCAGTTCTTC.

The V gene is TRBV28, the J gene TRBJ2-7, with TRBD2 matching 11 bases. The CDR3 extends over 16 amino acids. Trimming cost V 0 bases and J 3 bases; bases outside gene matches: 4. Germline assignment: CDR1 MDHEN and CDR2 SYDVKM. CDR3 in amino acids: CASSLCTSGRVYEQYF. The CDR3 DNA follows: TGTGCCAGCAGTTTATGTACTAGCGGGAGAGTCTACGAGCAGTACTTC.

V and J are TRBV19 and TRBJ1-1, with 8 bases aligning to TRBD1. The CDR3 has 12 residues. CDR1 and CDR2 (germline): LNHDA, SQIVND (reference sequence). The trim removed 9 bases at V and 7 bases at J, leaving 7 bases unmatched. In nucleotides, the CDR3 is TGTGCCAGCCGGGACAGGAGATTTGAAGCTTTCTTT. As protein: CASRDRRFEAFF.

This clone has only a few counts. The chain joins TRBV27 to TRBJ1-5; D unresolved. This CDR3 spans 13 amino acids. Trimming cost V 6 bases and J 0 bases, with 6 bases left between them. Germline-derived CDR1 and CDR2 are MNHEY and SMNVEV (reference sequence). The CDR3 coding sequence is TGTGCCAGCAGGGAGAATAGCAATCAGCCCCAGCATTTT. Residues: CASRENSNQPQHF.

The chain uses TRBV28 and TRBJ2-7; 9 bases agree with TRBD1. The CDR3 covers 15 residues. Trimming took 5 bases from V and 9 from J; bases not matched to a gene: 14. Germline V CDR1 and CDR2: MDHEN, SYDVKM. CDR3 amino acids: CASSPPGQGLIWQYF. The CDR3 DNA reads TGTGCCAGCAGTCCCCCGGGACAGGGCCTTATATGGCAGTACTTC. Based on the CDR3 plus reference TRBV28 and TRBJ2-7, the full variable domain is DVKVTQSSRYLVKRTGEKVFLECVQDMDHENMFWYRQDPGLGLRLIYFSYDVKMKEKGDIPEGYSVSREKKERFSLILESASTNQTSMYLCASSPPGQGLIWQYFGPGTRLTVT.

V is TRBV27 and J is TRBJ2-7, with 11 nucleotides matching TRBD1. This CDR3 has 14 residues. The trim removed 4 bases at V and 4 bases at J, leaving 3 bases unmatched. Germline assignment: CDR1 MNHEY and CDR2 SMNVEV (reference sequence). CDR3 DNA sequence: TGTGCCAGCAGTTCGGGACAGGGGGAGTACGAGCAGTACTTC. Residues: CASSSGQGEYEQYF.

This clone appeared a single time. The chain uses TRBV29-1 and TRBJ2-5; 12 nucleotides match TRBD2. CDR1 is SQVTM, CDR2 ANQGSEA, per germline. Trimming at V came to 4 bases and at J to 5 bases, leaving 5 bases not matched to a gene. This CDR3 spans 14 amino acids. DNA of the CDR3: TGCAGCGTTGCCGGGACTAGCGGGTCGGAGACCCAGTACTTC. The encoded protein is CSVAGTSGSETQYF.

The rearrangement joins TRBV28 to TRBJ1-1, with D unresolved. This CDR3 comprises 18 residues. Per germline, CDR1 MDHEN and CDR2 SYDVKM. Trimming pared 2 bases from V and 1 base from J, leaving 20 bases between. The CDR3 coding sequence is TGTGCCAGCAGTTTACCCCAACTCAATGATCCTCAGAACACTGAAGCTTTCTTT. This codes for CASSLPQLNDPQNTEAFF.

The rearrangement links TRBV25-1 to TRBJ1-1; possibly TRBD1 for D (5 bases). The V end was cut by 1 base, the J end by 1 base, with 10 bases between. Germline CDR1 is MGHDK and CDR2 is SYGVNS. CDR3 length: 15 residues. The CDR3 bases are TGTGCCAGCAGTGAATGGGGCAGGGCGAACACTGAAGCTTTCTTT. It encodes CASSEWGRANTEAFF. The entire variable domain, with the rest obtained from reference TRBV25-1 and TRBJ1-1, is as follows: EADIYQTPRYLVIGTGKKITLECSQTMGHDKMYWYQQDPGMELHLIHYSYGVNSTEKGDLSSESTVSRIRTEHFPLTLESARPSHTSQYLCASSEWGRANTEAFFGQGTRLTVV.

This chain joins TRBV4-1 and TRBJ1-1, with 7 positions matching TRBD1. The CDR3 is 16 amino acids. Germline V gene sequence: CDR1 MGHRA, CDR2 YSYEKL. The V segment lost 0 bases and the J segment 6 bases; nucleotides outside the gene matches: 10. The CDR3 sequence: CASSQDREPQGPEAFF. In DNA form, the CDR3 reads TGCGCCAGCAGCCAAGATCGGGAGCCACAGGGGCCTGAAGCTTTCTTT.

The chain combines TRBV5-1 with TRBJ2-7, with D possibly being TRBD2 (5 bases). Per the germline V gene, CDR1 is SGHRS and CDR2 is YFSETQ. The V gene lost 0 bases and the J gene lost 1 base, with 11 bases spanning the gap. This CDR3 is 15 amino acids long. CDR3 sequence reads: CASSLGRTPSYEQYF. For the CDR3, the DNA is TGCGCCAGCAGCTTGGGAAGGACTCCTTCCTACGAGCAGTACTTC. Variable domain in full (rest from reference TRBV5-1 and TRBJ2-7): KAGVTQTPRYLIKTRGQQVTLSCSPISGHRSVSWYQQTPGQGLQFLFEYFSETQRNKGNFPGRFSGRQFSNSRSEMNVSTLELGDSALYLCASSLGRTPSYEQYFGPGTRLTVT.